Below are 4 T cell receptor beta chains sequenced from a single sample in a study of graft-versus-host responses after intestinal transplantation. Once graft tissue had been processed, intraepithelial and lamina propria lymphocytes were released. Produced via immunoSEQ multiplex PCR; TCRdb's table is partial and in-frame only. The table lists 5,000 to 6,000 clones, approximately 69% of them singletons. The material sequenced was ileum tissue, taken about 300 days after intestinal transplant. These receptors were taken from a human patient who received an intestinal transplant, so some T cells may come from the graft donor.

The table lists this clone with a few counts. This rearrangement joins TRBV10-1 to TRBJ2-5; TRBD1 matches 7 bases. Germline CDR1 reads WNHNN; CDR2 reads SYGVQD (reference sequence). The CDR3 has 15 amino acids. With V trimmed by 2 bases and J by 5 bases, 8 bases remained unmatched. The CDR3 DNA reads as TGCGCCAGCAGTGAGCACCGATCAGGGGGTGAGACCCAGTACTTC. It encodes CASSEHRSGGETQYF.

The rearrangement uses TRBV28 and TRBJ2-7; D gene uncertain. Between the trimmed V and J ends, which lost 3 bases and 3 bases, there was a span of 9 bases. The germline V gene encodes CDR1 MDHEN and CDR2 SYDVKM. The CDR3 sequence is 13 residues long. Here the CDR3 DNA reads TGTGCCAGCAGTTTCGGCAGTGACTACGAGCAGTACTTC. Its translation is CASSFGSDYEQYF. Combining the CDR3 with reference TRBV28 and TRBJ2-7 gives the whole variable domain DVKVTQSSRYLVKRTGEKVFLECVQDMDHENMFWYRQDPGLGLRLIYFSYDVKMKEKGDIPEGYSVSREKKERFSLILESASTNQTSMYLCASSFGSDYEQYFGPGTRLTVT.

The chain joins TRBV19 to TRBJ2-3, with D possibly being TRBD1 (6 bases). Trimming stripped 3 bases from V and 13 bases from J, with 17 bases between. The CDR3 loop spans 13 amino acids. Germline lookup yields CDR1 LNHDA and CDR2 SQIVND (reference sequence). Here the CDR3 reads CASSIDRSGVEYF. CDR3 nucleotide sequence: TGTGCCAGTAGTATTGACAGGTCCGGTGTGGAGTATTTT.

V usage is TRBV9 and J usage is TRBJ2-7, with 7 bases that match TRBD1. Germline trimming cut 2 bases from V and 2 bases from J; bases unmatched to any gene: 4. The CDR3 runs 14 residues. Germline loops: CDR1 SGDLS, CDR2 YYNGEE. The CDR3 DNA sequence: TGTGCCAGCAGCGTTCGGGACAGTCCCTACGAGCAGTACTTC. Amino acid sequence: CASSVRDSPYEQYF.